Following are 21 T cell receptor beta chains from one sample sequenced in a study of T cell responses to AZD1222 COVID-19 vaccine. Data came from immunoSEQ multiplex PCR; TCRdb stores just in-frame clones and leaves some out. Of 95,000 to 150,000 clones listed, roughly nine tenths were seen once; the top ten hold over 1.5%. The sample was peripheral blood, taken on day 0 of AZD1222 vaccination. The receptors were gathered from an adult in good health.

CDR3 protein: CASSLDNQPQHF. The CDR3 region has the DNA TGTGCCAGCAGCTTAGACAACCAGCCCCAGCATTTT. V gene TRBV7-2 combines with J gene TRBJ1-5, with D unresolved. The germline V gene has CDR1 SGHTA and CDR2 FQGNSA. CDR3 length: 12 residues. Trimming took 1 base from V and 7 from J, leaving 5 bases between them.

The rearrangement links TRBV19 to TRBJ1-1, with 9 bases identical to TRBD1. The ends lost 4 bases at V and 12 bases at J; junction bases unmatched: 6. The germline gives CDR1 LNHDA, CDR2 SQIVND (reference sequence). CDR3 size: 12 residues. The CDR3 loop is CASSKPGQGTFF. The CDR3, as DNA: TGTGCCAGTAGTAAGCCCGGACAGGGGACTTTCTTT.

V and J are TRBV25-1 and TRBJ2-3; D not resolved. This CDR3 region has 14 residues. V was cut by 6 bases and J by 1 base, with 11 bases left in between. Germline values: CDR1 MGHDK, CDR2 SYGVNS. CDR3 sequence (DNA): TGTGCCAGCAGCCGGGCCGGCGGCACAGATACGCAGTATTTT. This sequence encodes CASSRAGGTDTQYF.

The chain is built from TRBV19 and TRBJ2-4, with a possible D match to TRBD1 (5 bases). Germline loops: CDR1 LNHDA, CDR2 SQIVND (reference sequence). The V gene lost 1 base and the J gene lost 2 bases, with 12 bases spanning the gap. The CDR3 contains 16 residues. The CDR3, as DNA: TGTGCCAGTAGTATAGGGTTTAGGGGTTCCAAAAACATTCAGTACTTC. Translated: CASSIGFRGSKNIQYF.

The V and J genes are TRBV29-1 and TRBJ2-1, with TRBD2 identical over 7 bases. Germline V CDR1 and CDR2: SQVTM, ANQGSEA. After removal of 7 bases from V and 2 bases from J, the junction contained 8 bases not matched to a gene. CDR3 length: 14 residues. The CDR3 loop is CSGTIAGAYNEQFF. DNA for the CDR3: TGCAGCGGCACCATAGCGGGCGCCTACAATGAGCAGTTCTTC.

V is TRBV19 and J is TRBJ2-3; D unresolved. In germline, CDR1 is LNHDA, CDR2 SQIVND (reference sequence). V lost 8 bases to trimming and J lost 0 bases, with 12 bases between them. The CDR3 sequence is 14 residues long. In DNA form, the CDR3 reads TGTGCCAGTGGGCTAGGAACTAGCACAGATACGCAGTATTTT. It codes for CASGLGTSTDTQYF.

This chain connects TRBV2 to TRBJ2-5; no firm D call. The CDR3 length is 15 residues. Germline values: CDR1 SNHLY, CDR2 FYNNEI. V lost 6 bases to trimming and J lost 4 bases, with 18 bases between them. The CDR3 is CASRSLGVPPETQYF. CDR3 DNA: TGTGCCAGCAGATCCTTAGGAGTCCCACCAGAGACCCAGTACTTC. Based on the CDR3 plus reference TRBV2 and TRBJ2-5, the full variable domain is EPEVTQTPSHQVTQMGQEVILRCVPISNHLYFYWYRQILGQKVEFLVSFYNNEISEKSEIFDDQFSVERPDGSNFTLKIRSTKLEDSAMYFCASRSLGVPPETQYFGPGTRLLVL.

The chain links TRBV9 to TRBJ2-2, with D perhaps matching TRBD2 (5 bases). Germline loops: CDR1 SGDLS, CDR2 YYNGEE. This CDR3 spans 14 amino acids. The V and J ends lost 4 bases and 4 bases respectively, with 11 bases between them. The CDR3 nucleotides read TGTGCCAGCAGCCCGGAGGTGGTCACCGGGGAGCTGTTTTTT. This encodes CASSPEVVTGELFF.

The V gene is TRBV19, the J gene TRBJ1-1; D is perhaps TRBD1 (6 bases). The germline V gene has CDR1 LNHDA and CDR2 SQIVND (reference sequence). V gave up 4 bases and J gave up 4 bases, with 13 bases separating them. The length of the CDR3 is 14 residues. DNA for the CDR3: TGTGCCAGTAGTAACAGGGCTCCCGGCACTGAAGCTTTCTTT. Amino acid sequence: CASSNRAPGTEAFF.

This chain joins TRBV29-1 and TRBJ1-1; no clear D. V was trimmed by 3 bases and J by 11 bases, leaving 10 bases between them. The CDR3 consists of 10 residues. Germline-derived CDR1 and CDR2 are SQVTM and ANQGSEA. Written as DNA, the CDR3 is TGCAGCGTTGAGCCCGCCCAGGCTTTCTTT. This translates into CSVEPAQAFF.

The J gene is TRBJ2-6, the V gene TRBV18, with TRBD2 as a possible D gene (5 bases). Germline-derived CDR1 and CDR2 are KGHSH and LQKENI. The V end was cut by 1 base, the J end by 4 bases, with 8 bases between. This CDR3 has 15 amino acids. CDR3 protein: CASSPRGEGANVLTF. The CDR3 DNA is TGTGCCAGCTCACCACGGGGAGAGGGGGCCAACGTCCTGACTTTC.

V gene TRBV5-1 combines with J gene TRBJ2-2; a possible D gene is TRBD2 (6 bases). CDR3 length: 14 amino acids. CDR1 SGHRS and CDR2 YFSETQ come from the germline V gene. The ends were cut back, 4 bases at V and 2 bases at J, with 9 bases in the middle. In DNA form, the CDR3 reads TGCGCCAGCAGCCAAACTAGCAACACCGGGGAGCTGTTTTTT. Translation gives CASSQTSNTGELFF. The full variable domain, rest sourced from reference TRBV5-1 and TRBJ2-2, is KAGVTQTPRYLIKTRGQQVTLSCSPISGHRSVSWYQQTPGQGLQFLFEYFSETQRNKGNFPGRFSGRQFSNSRSEMNVSTLELGDSALYLCASSQTSNTGELFFGEGSRLTVL.

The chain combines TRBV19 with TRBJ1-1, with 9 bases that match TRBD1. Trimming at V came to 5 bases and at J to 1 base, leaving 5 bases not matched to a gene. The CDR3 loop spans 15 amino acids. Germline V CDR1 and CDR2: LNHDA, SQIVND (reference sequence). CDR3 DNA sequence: TGTGCCAGTAGTCCGGGACAGGGTTGGAACACTGAAGCTTTCTTT. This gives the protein CASSPGQGWNTEAFF.

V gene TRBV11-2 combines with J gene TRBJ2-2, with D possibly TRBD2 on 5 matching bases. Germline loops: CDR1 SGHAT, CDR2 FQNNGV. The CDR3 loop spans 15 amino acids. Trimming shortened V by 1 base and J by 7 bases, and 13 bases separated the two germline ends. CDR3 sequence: CASSLVYSEVGELFF. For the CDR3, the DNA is TGTGCCAGCAGCTTAGTTTACTCGGAGGTCGGGGAGCTGTTTTTT.

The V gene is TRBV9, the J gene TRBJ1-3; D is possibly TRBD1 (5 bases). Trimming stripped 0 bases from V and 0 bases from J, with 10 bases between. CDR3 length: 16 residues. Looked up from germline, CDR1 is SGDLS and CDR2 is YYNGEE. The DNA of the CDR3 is TGTGCCAGCAGCGTAGAACCAGGGAACTCTGGAAACACCATATATTTT. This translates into CASSVEPGNSGNTIYF.

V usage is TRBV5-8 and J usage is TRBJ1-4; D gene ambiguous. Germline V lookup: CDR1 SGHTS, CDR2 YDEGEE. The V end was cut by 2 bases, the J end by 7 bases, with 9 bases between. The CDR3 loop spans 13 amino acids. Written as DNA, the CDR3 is TGTGCCAGCAGCTTTTTTCCCGGTGAAAAACTGTTTTTT. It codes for CASSFFPGEKLFF.

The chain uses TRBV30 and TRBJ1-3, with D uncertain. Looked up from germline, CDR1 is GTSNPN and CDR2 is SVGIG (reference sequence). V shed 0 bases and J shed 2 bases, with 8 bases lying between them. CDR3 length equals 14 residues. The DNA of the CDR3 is TGTGCCTGGAGTGTACTTGGGGCTGGAAACACCATATATTTT. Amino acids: CAWSVLGAGNTIYF.

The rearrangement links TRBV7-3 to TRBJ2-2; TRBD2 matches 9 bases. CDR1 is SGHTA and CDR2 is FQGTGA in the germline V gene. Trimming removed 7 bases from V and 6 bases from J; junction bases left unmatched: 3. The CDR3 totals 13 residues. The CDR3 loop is CASTSGMAGELFF. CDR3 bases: TGTGCCAGCACTAGCGGGATGGCCGGGGAGCTGTTTTTT.

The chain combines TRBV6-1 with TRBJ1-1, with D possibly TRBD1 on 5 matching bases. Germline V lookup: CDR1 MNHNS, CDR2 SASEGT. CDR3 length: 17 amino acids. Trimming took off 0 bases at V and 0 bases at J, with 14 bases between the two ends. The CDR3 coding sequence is TGTGCCAGCAGTGAAGCAGGAGACAGCCTCATGAACACTGAAGCTTTCTTT. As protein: CASSEAGDSLMNTEAFF.

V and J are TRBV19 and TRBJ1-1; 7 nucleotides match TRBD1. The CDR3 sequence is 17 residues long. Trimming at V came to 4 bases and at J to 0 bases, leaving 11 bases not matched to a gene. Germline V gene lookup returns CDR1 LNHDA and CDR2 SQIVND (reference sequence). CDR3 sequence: CASSKRDAQGLNTEAFF. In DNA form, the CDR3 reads TGTGCCAGTAGTAAAAGGGATGCACAGGGGTTGAACACTGAAGCTTTCTTT.

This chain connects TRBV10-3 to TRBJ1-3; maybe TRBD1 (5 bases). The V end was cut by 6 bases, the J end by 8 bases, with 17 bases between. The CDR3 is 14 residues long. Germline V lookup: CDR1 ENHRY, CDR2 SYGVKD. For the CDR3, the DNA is TGTGCCATCAGCGCCTTGGAGGGGCAATACACCATATATTTT. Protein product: CAISALEGQYTIYF.